A single sample is the source of the 14 T cell receptor beta chains below, sequenced in a study of T-cell reconstitution after alpha-beta-depleted transplantation in children. TCRbeta library preparation incorporated unique molecular identifiers. TCRdb re-derived calls from the PCR reads in MiXCR, one entry per CDR3 protein. Seen here are under 250,000 distinct CDR3 sequences, roughly a sixth observed once, and the top ten hold around 45%. Here the sequenced sample was PBMCs, mostly from graft donor cells, taken 360 days after TCRalphabeta/CD19-depleted stem cell transplant. These receptors were taken from a male patient under 10 years old who had a stem cell transplant for acute lymphoblastic leukemia, so the T cells may come from the graft donor.

This chain uses TRBV4-3 with TRBJ1-6; TRBD1 agrees at 7 bases. V gave up 0 bases and J gave up 9 bases; unmatched junction bases: 8. CDR1 is LGHNA, CDR2 YSLEER, per germline. The CDR3 is 16 residues long. CDR3 nucleotides: TGCGCCAGCAGCCAAGATACAGGGGCGCTGGGTTCACCCCTCCACTTT. Its translation is CASSQDTGALGSPLHF.

This chain connects TRBV5-1 to TRBJ2-1, with D possibly TRBD2 on 5 matching bases. This CDR3 comprises 14 residues. Trimming removed 4 bases at V and 4 bases at J, with 12 bases between. Germline V gives CDR1 SGHRS, CDR2 YFSETQ. CDR3 sequence: CASSAPTTYNEQFF. The CDR3, as DNA: TGCGCCAGCAGCGCCCCGACTACTTACAATGAGCAGTTCTTC.

This clonotype was observed a single time. This chain links TRBV11-2 with TRBJ1-1; the D is unclear. The CDR3 is 15 amino acids. Deletions cut 1 base from V and 0 bases from J, with 9 bases between. Germline assignment: CDR1 SGHAT and CDR2 FQNNGV. Here the CDR3 DNA reads TGTGCCAGCAGCTTAGCGGTAGGGATGAACACTGAAGCTTTCTTT. Amino acid sequence: CASSLAVGMNTEAFF.

This chain links TRBV6-5 with TRBJ1-6; no clear D gene. Germline CDR1 reads MNHEY; CDR2 reads SVGAGI. This CDR3 comprises 15 residues. V was shortened by 0 bases and J by 7 bases, with 10 bases between the two germline ends. The CDR3 DNA sequence: TGTGCCAGCAGTTACTCGAAGTTTCGGAATTCACCCCTCCACTTT. It encodes CASSYSKFRNSPLHF.

This clonotype was seen a few times. The chain recombines TRBV2 with TRBJ2-2; D call uncertain. Germline CDR1 is SNHLY and CDR2 is FYNNEI. There are 15 residues in the CDR3. V was cut by 0 bases and J by 0 bases, with 5 bases left in between. The CDR3 DNA reads TGTGCCAGCAGTGAAGCCCTCGCGAACACCGGGGAGCTGTTTTTT. It specifies CASSEALANTGELFF.

The chain is built from TRBV6-1 and TRBJ2-2; TRBD2 is a possible D gene (6 bases). CDR1 MNHNS and CDR2 SASEGT come from the germline V gene. V was pared by 7 bases and J by 5 bases, with 17 bases between. The CDR3 is made up of 15 amino acids. CDR3 protein: CASTAFREHTGELFF. The DNA of the CDR3 is TGTGCCAGCACCGCCTTTCGGGAGCATACCGGGGAGCTGTTTTTT.

V gene TRBV20-1 combines with J gene TRBJ2-4, with 10 bases identical to TRBD1. V lost 2 bases to trimming and J lost 3 bases; unmatched junction nucleotides: 1. From germline, CDR1 is DFQATT and CDR2 SNEGSKA (reference sequence). CDR3 length: 14 amino acids. CDR3 bases: TGCAGTGCTAGACGGACAGGGGGCAAAAACATTCAGTACTTC. Translated, it gives CSARRTGGKNIQYF.

This clonotype was counted once. The chain employs TRBV27 and TRBJ2-1; D gene unclear. V lost 5 bases and J lost 3, with 11 bases in between. The CDR3 loop spans 14 amino acids. The germline CDR1 and CDR2 sequences are MNHEY and SMNVEV (reference sequence). The CDR3 reads CASSRVGVYNEQFF. CDR3 DNA: TGTGCCAGCAGTCGGGTTGGGGTCTACAATGAGCAGTTCTTC.

This sequence joins TRBV7-9 and TRBJ1-2; 7 nucleotides line up with TRBD1. Per germline, CDR1 SEHNR and CDR2 FQNEAQ (reference sequence). The CDR3 sequence is 15 residues long. J was trimmed by 8 bases and V by 5 bases; bases with no gene match: 14. CDR3 DNA: TGTGCCAGCAGCACCGACAGGGCGGGGAAGGAAGGCTACACCTTC. Its translation: CASSTDRAGKEGYTF.

This chain joins TRBV2 and TRBJ2-1, with 7 nucleotides matching TRBD2. V dropped 8 bases and J dropped 8; count of bases not matched to a gene: 12. The CDR3 totals 14 residues. From germline, CDR1 is SNHLY and CDR2 FYNNEI. This CDR3 is CASRGGVVHDEQFF. Written as DNA, the CDR3 is TGTGCCAGCCGGGGAGGGGTGGTACACGATGAGCAGTTCTTC.

The chain links TRBV7-7 to TRBJ2-1, with a tentative D call TRBD1 (5 bases). V lost 5 bases and J 1 base, leaving 12 bases between the germline ends. This CDR3 spans 15 amino acids. The germline V gene encodes CDR1 SSHAT and CDR2 FNYEAQ (reference sequence). In nucleotides, the CDR3 is TGTGCCAGCAGCCCGGCGGACACTTCCTACAATGAGCAGTTCTTC. It codes for CASSPADTSYNEQFF. Variable domain in full (rest from reference TRBV7-7 and TRBJ2-1): GAGVSQSPRYKVTKRGQDVTLRCDPISSHATLYWYQQALGQGPEFLTYFNYEAQPDKSGLPSDRFSAERPEGSISTLTIQRTEQRDSAMYRCASSPADTSYNEQFFGPGTRLTVL.

J is TRBJ1-1 and V is TRBV4-1; TRBD1 agrees at 7 bases. CDR3 size: 15 residues. Per germline, CDR1 MGHRA and CDR2 YSYEKL. The V gene end was trimmed by 4 bases and the J gene end by 1 base; junction bases not matched to a gene: 6. The CDR3 region is CASSPERTGNTEAFF. CDR3 sequence (DNA): TGCGCCAGCAGCCCTGAGAGGACAGGGAACACTGAAGCTTTCTTT.

The chain links TRBV27 to TRBJ2-2; a possible D gene is TRBD2 (6 bases). The CDR3 covers 11 residues. From germline, CDR1 is MNHEY and CDR2 SMNVEV (reference sequence). Between the trimmed V and J ends, which lost 10 bases and 9 bases, there was a span of 12 bases. CDR3 coding DNA: TGTGCCATCCAGGCGGGGAGGGAGCTGTTTTTT. This codes for CAIQAGRELFF.

This clonotype was counted only a few times. The chain combines TRBV10-2 with TRBJ2-7, with TRBD1 as a possible D gene (5 bases). In germline, CDR1 is WSHSY, CDR2 SAAADI. Trimming left V 10 bases short and J 5 bases short, with 9 bases between. The CDR3 extends over 10 amino acids. CDR3 DNA: TGCGCCACAGGGTACCACGAGCAGTACTTC. This translates into CATGYHEQYF.